Listed below are T cell receptor beta chains from one sample, sequenced in a study of blood T cell repertoires in COVID-19. Some clones are missing from TCRdb's copy, which holds only in-frame ones; the method was immunoSEQ multiplex PCR. Of about 200,000 clones in the sample, around four fifths were seen once. Sequencing input: peripheral blood. Receptor source: a man between 60 and 75 years old with COVID-19, enrolled during active disease. Each CDR3 is given with its conserved first and last residue. Only some rows state a clone size, as once, few, many or a class for expanded clones.

clone_size j_call v_call cdr3_length cdr3_aa
NA TRBJ1-1 TRBV4-1 14 CASSQRSGGTEAFF
NA TRBJ1-4 TRBV5-1 15 CASSLIGRREEKLFF
NA TRBJ1-1 TRBV5-1 14 CASSLSQGAAEAFF
NA TRBJ1-1 TRBV24-1 11 CATSDRGYAFF
NA TRBJ2-2 TRBV28 20 CASSFEVGQDIWGNTGELFF
NA TRBJ1-2 TRBV27 13 CASSFRGSYGYTF
NA TRBJ1-3 TRBV4-1 15 CASSQEAGVGNTIYF
NA TRBJ1-4 TRBV30 15 CAWSVGTATNEKLFF
NA TRBJ2-2 TRBV6-5 16 CASSYNLGRLSGELFF
once TRBJ1-2 TRBV18 14 CASSSSWARGGYTF
NA TRBJ1-5 TRBV2 15 CASSWGQGRNQPQHF
NA TRBJ1-5 TRBV20-1 11 CSARGERLKHF
NA TRBJ1-4 TRBV18 15 CASSQTGGTNEKLFF
once TRBJ2-2 TRBV3-1/TRBV3-2 15 CASSQDADLGGELFF
NA TRBJ2-2 TRBV4-1 16 CASSQAGATNTGELFF
NA TRBJ1-2 TRBV27 14 CASSLEPGGYGYTF
NA TRBJ1-2 TRBV5-4 14 CASSPGGGNYGYTF
NA TRBJ1-2 TRBV7-6 13 CASSPTGNYGYTF
NA TRBJ1-2 TRBV5-6 13 CASTRWGLGGYTF
NA TRBJ1-2 TRBV11-2 17 CASSPGTGGLTNYGYTF
NA TRBJ1-1 TRBV29-1 13 CSGNDRDGSEAFF
NA TRBJ2-3 TRBV6-4 13 CASRQGATDTQYF
few TRBJ2-3 TRBV5-1 14 CASSVAGRTDTQYF
NA TRBJ1-1 TRBV12-3/TRBV12-4 13 CASSFRRDTEAFF
NA TRBJ1-2 TRBV9 14 CASSPWTGPYGYTF
once TRBJ2-1 TRBV28 14 CASSPSDYYNEQFF
few TRBJ2-7 TRBV5-6 15 CASSATGTGTYEQYF
NA TRBJ1-5 TRBV18 13 CASSSLLNQPQHF
NA TRBJ2-7 TRBV24-1 13 CATGTGGLEEQYF
few TRBJ2-6 TRBV5-1 13 CASLEAGANVLTF
few TRBJ1-4 TRBV4-2 15 CASSKSGQTNEKLFF
NA TRBJ2-7 TRBV7-2 14 CASSLSGGNYEQYF
NA TRBJ2-1 TRBV10-1 16 CASSESRGGSYNEQFF
NA TRBJ2-1 TRBV15 15 CATSRDRSSYNEQFF
NA TRBJ1-1 TRBV7-6 15 CASSLGGGRNTEAFF
NA TRBJ1-4 TRBV4-1 16 CASSQDPGQGREKLFF
NA TRBJ1-2 TRBV14 14 CASSKTGRLYGYTF
NA TRBJ2-1 TRBV10-1 13 CASSFGVGNEQFF
few TRBJ2-1 TRBV11-3 14 CASSFGRRGNEQFF
NA TRBJ2-7 TRBV10-3 15 CAIKQSGGDLLEQYF
NA TRBJ1-5 TRBV6-7 14 CASIANRGNQPQHF
NA TRBJ1-6 TRBV10-3 15 CAISRTGVLHSPLHF
NA TRBJ1-5 TRBV20-1 11 CSASGGQPQHF
few TRBJ1-1 TRBV5-4 14 CASSLSTLNTEAFF
NA TRBJ2-3 TRBV2 14 CASSELARTDTQYF
few TRBJ1-3 TRBV7-9 14 CASSLAGAGNTIYF
NA TRBJ2-3 TRBV21-1 15 CASTTGTGGIDTQYF
NA TRBJ1-6 TRBV9 15 CASSVDGRGNSPLHF
NA TRBJ1-4 TRBV6-5 12 CASRQGNEKLFF
NA TRBJ1-2 TRBV27 14 CASSADRGGYGYTF
NA TRBJ1-6 TRBV6-5 15 CASRTQGSYNSPLHF
NA TRBJ1-5 TRBV19 14 CASSITGDNQPQHF
once TRBJ1-1 TRBV6-5 13 CATTNDLSTEAFF
NA TRBJ1-1 TRBV4-1 13 CASSQALGIEAFF